The 26 T cell receptor beta chains given below trace back to one sample, sequenced in a study of blood T cell repertoires in COVID-19 (dated by TCRdb to 2020 to 2021). The library relied on the immunoSEQ multiplex PCR assay. In TCRdb, the immuneACCESS table is reduced to in-frame sequences with V and J assigned. These tables do not hold every clone; where another copy was compared, an unresolved V gene accounts for under half, and the others remain unexplained. Counted in this sample were over 120,000 clones; around 73% of them appeared once. The ten biggest clones cover 9% of the sample. The sequencing sample was made of peripheral blood. Receptors were obtained from a woman between 45 and 60 years old with active or convalescent COVID-19.

The rearrangement uses TRBV7-2 and TRBJ2-5; 13 nucleotides agree with TRBD2. This CDR3 spans 17 amino acids. CDR1 is SGHTA and CDR2 is FQGNSA in the germline V gene. V trimming: 0 bases; J trimming: 6 bases; junction bases outside the gene matches: 7. CDR3 residues: CASSLASLAGGQKTQYF. The CDR3 DNA sequence: TGTGCCAGCAGCTTAGCGTCACTAGCGGGAGGGCAAAAGACCCAGTACTTC.

Only a few counts were recorded for this clone. The rearrangement uses TRBV7-2 and TRBJ2-1, with 10 bases fitting TRBD2. Germline lookup yields CDR1 SGHTA and CDR2 FQGNSA. This CDR3 has 14 amino acids. The V and J ends lost 5 bases and 5 bases, in that order; junction bases with no gene match: 3. As DNA, the CDR3 is TGTGCCAGCAGCGGAGGACTAGCGGACAATGAGCAGTTCTTC. This codes for CASSGGLADNEQFF. Filled out from reference TRBV7-2 and TRBJ2-1, the complete variable domain reads GAGVSQSPSNKVTEKGKDVELRCDPISGHTALYWYRQSLGQGLEFLIYFQGNSAPDKSGLPSDRFSAERTGGSVSTLTIQRTQQEDSAVYLCASSGGLADNEQFFGPGTRLTVL.

The chain joins TRBV6-2 or TRBV6-3 to TRBJ2-3; TRBD2 is a possible D gene (6 bases). From germline, CDR1 is MNHEY and CDR2 SVGEGT. V was cut by 0 bases and J by 3 bases, with 19 bases left in between. The CDR3 has 18 residues. In DNA, the CDR3 is TGTGCCAGCAGTTACTCGATATTACAAGGAGGGGCAACAGATACGCAGTATTTT. It encodes CASSYSILQGGATDTQYF.

The chain is built from TRBV6-2 or TRBV6-3 and TRBJ2-7; D is unresolved. The V gene's germline CDR1 is MNHEY and CDR2 SVGEGT. Deletions cut 0 bases from V and 2 bases from J, with 14 bases between. This CDR3 contains 16 residues. The CDR3 DNA is TGTGCCAGCAGTTACTCGAGTGAGACTCCCCCCTACGAGCAGTACTTC. Protein sequence: CASSYSSETPPYEQYF.

The rearrangement links TRBV7-3 to TRBJ2-3; possible D gene TRBD2, 6 bases. The CDR3 totals 14 residues. V lost 5 bases and J lost 0, with 9 bases in between. Germline CDR1 reads SGHTA; CDR2 reads FQGTGA. The CDR3 DNA sequence: TGTGCCAGCAGCAAGCGGGCTAGCACAGATACGCAGTATTTT. Translating gives CASSKRASTDTQYF. Full variable domain (remainder filled in from reference TRBV7-3 and TRBJ2-3): GAGVSQTPSNKVTEKGKYVELRCDPISGHTALYWYRQSLGQGPEFLIYFQGTGAADDSGLPNDRFFAVRPEGSVSTLKIQRTERGDSAVYLCASSKRASTDTQYFGPGTRLTVL.

The chain employs TRBV7-3 and TRBJ2-3; 11 positions match TRBD2. The CDR3 totals 17 residues. The germline V gene has CDR1 SGHTA and CDR2 FQGTGA. After removal of 4 bases from V and 0 bases from J, the junction contained 6 bases not matched to a gene. CDR3 in DNA: TGTGCCAGCAGCTCATCCGGGACTAGCGGTAGCACAGATACGCAGTATTTT. It encodes CASSSSGTSGSTDTQYF.

The rearrangement joins TRBV28 to TRBJ1-6; TRBD1 might be the D (6 bases). V shed 4 bases and J shed 7 bases, with 14 bases lying between them. The CDR3 is made up of 15 amino acids. Germline V CDR1 and CDR2: MDHEN, SYDVKM. CDR3: CASSSTTGPNSPLHF. CDR3 sequence (DNA): TGTGCCAGCAGTTCCACGACAGGTCCAAATTCACCCCTCCACTTT. Full variable domain (rest looked up from reference TRBV28 and TRBJ1-6): DVKVTQSSRYLVKRTGEKVFLECVQDMDHENMFWYRQDPGLGLRLIYFSYDVKMKEKGDIPEGYSVSREKKERFSLILESASTNQTSMYLCASSSTTGPNSPLHFGNGTRLTVT.

The gene calls are TRBV6-2 or TRBV6-3 and TRBJ2-5; D perhaps matches TRBD1 (6 bases). This CDR3 is built from 15 residues. The germline CDR1 and CDR2 sequences are MNHEY and SVGEGT. The V end was cut by 6 bases, the J end by 2 bases, with 16 bases between. DNA of the CDR3: TGTGCCAGCAGCCAAACATTGGGGACACAAGAGACCCAGTACTTC. Protein sequence: CASSQTLGTQETQYF.

The CDR3 spells CASTPSGNTIYF. The CDR3 coding sequence is TGTGCCAGCACCCCGTCTGGAAACACCATATATTTT. V gene TRBV7-9 combines with J gene TRBJ1-3; no clear D gene. V was cut by 7 bases and J by 1 base, with 5 bases left in between. The CDR3 contains 12 residues. The germline V gene encodes CDR1 SEHNR and CDR2 FQNEAQ (reference sequence). Full variable domain (remainder filled in from reference TRBV7-9 and TRBJ1-3): DTGVSQNPRHKITKRGQNVTFRCDPISEHNRLYWYRQTLGQGPEFLTYFQNEAQLEKSRLLSDRFSAERPKGSFSTLEIQRTEQGDSAMYLCASTPSGNTIYFGEGSWLTVV.

The chain combines TRBV28 with TRBJ1-6; D is undetermined. Trimming cost V 5 bases and J 2 bases, with 16 bases left between them. The length of the CDR3 is 17 residues. The germline CDR1 and CDR2 sequences are MDHEN and SYDVKM. The CDR3, as DNA: TGTGCCAGCAGTCTAGACCCCACCGTTGCCTATAATTCACCCCTCCACTTT. Its translation is CASSLDPTVAYNSPLHF.

The chain joins TRBV5-1 to TRBJ2-6; 9 bases are shared with TRBD1. V dropped 5 bases and J dropped 4; count of bases not matched to a gene: 16. The CDR3 sequence is 19 residues long. Per germline, CDR1 SGHRS and CDR2 YFSETQ. In DNA form, the CDR3 reads TGCGCCAGCAGGCAATCTCGTCGGACAGGGGCGTCGGGGGCCAACGTCCTGACTTTC. It codes for CASRQSRRTGASGANVLTF.

DNA of the CDR3: TGTGCCAGTCGTACTAGCGGCCCGGGGGAGCAGTACTTC. As protein: CASRTSGPGEQYF. This rearrangement joins TRBV19 to TRBJ2-7, with TRBD2 matching over 8 bases. This CDR3 has 13 amino acids. The trim removed 8 bases at V and 7 bases at J, leaving 10 bases unmatched. CDR1 and CDR2 (germline): LNHDA, SQIVND (reference sequence).

J is TRBJ1-5 and V is TRBV15, with D possibly being TRBD1 (5 bases). There are 13 residues in the CDR3. V dropped 1 base and J dropped 6 bases, with 7 bases sitting between them. From germline, CDR1 is LNHNV and CDR2 YYDKDF (reference sequence). CDR3 sequence reads: CATSRGTLQPQHF. The CDR3 coding sequence is TGTGCCACCAGCAGAGGGACACTTCAGCCCCAGCATTTT.

V usage is TRBV7-2 and J usage is TRBJ1-1; D is possibly TRBD1 (5 bases). Germline V gives CDR1 SGHTA, CDR2 FQGNSA. V was cut by 5 bases and J by 0 bases, with 16 bases left in between. The CDR3 has 16 residues. DNA for the CDR3: TGTGCCAGCAGCCCGGGTGTGGGACTCCTGAACACTGAAGCTTTCTTT. The encoded protein is CASSPGVGLLNTEAFF.

The chain joins TRBV5-4 to TRBJ2-1; 9 bases align to TRBD2. CDR3 length: 16 amino acids. Germline CDR1 is SGHNT and CDR2 is YYREEE (reference sequence). Unmatched junction bases numbered 9, after V lost 2 bases and J lost 6 bases. This CDR3 is CASSLASGAAGNEQFF. For the CDR3, the DNA is TGTGCCAGCAGCTTAGCTAGCGGGGCGGCGGGCAATGAGCAGTTCTTC.

This sequence joins TRBV6-5 and TRBJ2-1, with TRBD2 identical over 12 bases. This CDR3 spans 13 amino acids. Germline V gene sequence: CDR1 MNHEY, CDR2 SVGAGI. V was clipped by 4 bases and J by 10 bases; unmatched bases: 2. For the CDR3, the DNA is TGTGCCAGCAGTTTGCTAGCGGGGGGGGAGCAGTTCTTC. Protein sequence: CASSLLAGGEQFF.

The rearrangement joins TRBV6-6 to TRBJ2-2, with TRBD2 as a possible D gene (5 bases). There are 15 residues in the CDR3. V was trimmed by 4 bases and J by 0 bases, leaving 9 bases between them. The germline V gene encodes CDR1 MNHNY and CDR2 SVGAGI (reference sequence). CDR3 DNA: TGTGCCAGCAGTTGGACGGACTCGAACACCGGGGAGCTGTTTTTT. Translation: CASSWTDSNTGELFF.

V and J are TRBV19 and TRBJ2-5; TRBD1 matches 7 bases. The germline CDR1 and CDR2 sequences are LNHDA and SQIVND (reference sequence). Unmatched junction bases numbered 7, after V lost 6 bases and J lost 0 bases. CDR3 length: 15 residues. The CDR3 nucleotides are TGTGCCAGTAGATCAGGGGGTTGGGACCAAGAGACCCAGTACTTC. Amino acids: CASRSGGWDQETQYF.

Concerning this clone itself: The sample carries other DNA sequences with the same CDR3. The chain couples TRBV19 to TRBJ1-1; no clear D. The CDR3 spans 13 residues. Germline V CDR1 and CDR2: LNHDA, SQIVND (reference sequence). The V gene lost 3 bases and the J gene lost 0 bases, with 5 bases spanning the gap. The CDR3 loop reads CASSISVNTEAFF. The CDR3 nucleotides read TGTGCCAGTAGTATTTCGGTGAACACTGAAGCTTTCTTT.

This chain uses TRBV24-1 with TRBJ2-5, with D possibly being TRBD2 (7 bases). The CDR3 has 14 residues. The germline CDR1 and CDR2 sequences are KGHDR and SFDVKD. The V end was cut by 7 bases, the J end by 3 bases, with 14 bases between. The CDR3 here is CATSPEGGKETQYF. The CDR3 DNA reads as TGTGCCACCAGCCCTGAGGGGGGGAAAGAGACCCAGTACTTC.

The rearrangement links TRBV3-1 (or the pseudogene TRBV3-2) to TRBJ2-1; maybe TRBD1 (6 bases). Germline V gives CDR1 LGHDT, CDR2 YNNKEL (reference sequence). The CDR3 loop spans 13 amino acids. V was pared by 10 bases and J by 2 bases, with 12 bases between. This chain's CDR3 is CATGTFTYNEQFF. DNA of the CDR3: TGTGCCACCGGGACATTCACCTACAATGAGCAGTTCTTC.

The V gene is TRBV6-5, the J gene TRBJ2-7; TRBD1 is a possible D gene (6 bases). CDR3 size: 12 residues. V was pared by 7 bases and J by 6 bases, with 13 bases between. CDR1 is MNHEY, CDR2 SVGAGI, per germline. The CDR3 is CASKSGASEQYF. The CDR3 DNA is TGTGCCAGCAAGTCAGGGGCAAGCGAGCAGTACTTC.

The chain links TRBV5-5 to TRBJ1-4; D might be TRBD1 (5 bases). The germline V gene encodes CDR1 SGHKS and CDR2 YYEKEE (reference sequence). The CDR3 sequence is 14 residues long. V was cut by 4 bases and J by 0 bases, with 7 bases left in between. The CDR3 region has the DNA TGTGCCAGCAGCAAACAGGCAACTAATGAAAAACTGTTTTTT. Translating it yields CASSKQATNEKLFF.

This chain connects TRBV7-2 to TRBJ2-2; possible D gene TRBD1, 5 bases. Germline V gene lookup returns CDR1 SGHTA and CDR2 FQGNSA. Trimming left V 2 bases short and J 0 bases short, with 13 bases between. The CDR3 spans 17 residues. The CDR3 reads CASSLPPGAANTGELFF. The CDR3 DNA is TGTGCCAGCAGCTTACCCCCTGGGGCCGCGAACACCGGGGAGCTGTTTTTT.

This chain uses TRBV6-2 or TRBV6-3 with TRBJ2-1; 7 positions match TRBD2. The J segment lost 8 bases and the V segment lost 0 bases, leaving 7 bases of the junction unmatched. The CDR3 is made up of 15 amino acids. Germline CDR1 and CDR2: MNHEY and SVGEGT. CDR3 nucleotides: TGTGCCAGCAGTTACTCGCCGACTAGCAAGTATGAGCAGTTCTTC. This codes for CASSYSPTSKYEQFF.

This rearrangement joins TRBV30 to TRBJ1-5; D is perhaps TRBD1 (5 bases). The V end lost 0 bases, the J end lost 7 bases, and 10 bases lay between the germline ends. Germline V CDR1 and CDR2: GTSNPN, SVGIG (reference sequence). This CDR3 has 13 amino acids. This chain's CDR3 is CAWSVQGGQPQHF. CDR3 bases: TGTGCCTGGAGTGTTCAGGGAGGCCAGCCCCAGCATTTT.